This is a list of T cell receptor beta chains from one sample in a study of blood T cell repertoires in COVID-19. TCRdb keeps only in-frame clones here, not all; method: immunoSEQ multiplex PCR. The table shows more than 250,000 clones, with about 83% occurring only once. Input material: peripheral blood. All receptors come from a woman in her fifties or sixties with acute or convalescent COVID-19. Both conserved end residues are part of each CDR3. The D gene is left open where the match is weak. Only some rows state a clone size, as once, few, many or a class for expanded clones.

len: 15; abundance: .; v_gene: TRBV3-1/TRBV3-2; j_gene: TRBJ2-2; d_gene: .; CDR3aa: CASSQEGANTGELFF; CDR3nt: TGTGCCAGCAGCCAAGAAGGGGCGAACACCGGGGAGCTGTTTTTT
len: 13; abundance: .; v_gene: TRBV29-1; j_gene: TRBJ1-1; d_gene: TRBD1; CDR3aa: CSAMTGANTEAFF; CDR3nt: TGCAGCGCAATGACAGGGGCGAACACTGAAGCTTTCTTT
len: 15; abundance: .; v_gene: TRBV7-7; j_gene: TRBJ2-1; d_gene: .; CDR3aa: CASSLQQGGDNEQFF; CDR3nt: TGTGCCAGCAGCTTACAACAGGGAGGGGACAATGAGCAGTTCTTC
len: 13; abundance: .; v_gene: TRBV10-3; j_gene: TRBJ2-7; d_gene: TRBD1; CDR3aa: CASRTGGTYEQYF; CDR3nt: TGTGCCTCGCGGACAGGGGGAACCTACGAGCAGTACTTC
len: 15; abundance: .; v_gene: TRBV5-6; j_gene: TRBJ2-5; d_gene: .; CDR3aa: CASSLGTIVWETQYF; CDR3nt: TGTGCCAGCAGCTTGGGCACAATTGTCTGGGAGACCCAGTACTTC
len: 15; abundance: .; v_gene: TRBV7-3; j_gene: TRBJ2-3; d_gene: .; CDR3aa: CASSPGLGAGDTQYF; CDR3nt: TGTGCCAGCAGCCCCGGACTGGGGGCTGGAGATACGCAGTATTTT
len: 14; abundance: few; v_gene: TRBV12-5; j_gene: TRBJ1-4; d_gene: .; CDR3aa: CASGLGAGREKLFF; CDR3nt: TGTGCTAGTGGTTTGGGGGCTGGCCGAGAAAAACTGTTTTTT
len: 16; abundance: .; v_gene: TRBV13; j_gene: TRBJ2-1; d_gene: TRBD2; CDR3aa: CASSKRGLAGGGEQFF; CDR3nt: TGTGCCAGCAGCAAACGGGGACTAGCGGGAGGGGGTGAGCAGTTCTTC
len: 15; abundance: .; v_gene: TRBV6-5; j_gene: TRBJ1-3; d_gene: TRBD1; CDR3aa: CASRPTGGHGNTIYF; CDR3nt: TGTGCCAGCAGACCGACAGGGGGTCATGGAAACACCATATATTTT
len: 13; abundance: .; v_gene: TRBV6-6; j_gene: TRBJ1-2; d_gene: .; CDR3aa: CASSQVDSYGYTF; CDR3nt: TGTGCCAGCAGTCAAGTGGACAGCTATGGCTACACCTTC
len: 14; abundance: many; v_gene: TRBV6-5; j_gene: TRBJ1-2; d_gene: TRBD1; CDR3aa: CASTVGGGAEGYTF; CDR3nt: TGTGCCAGTACAGTAGGAGGGGGCGCGGAAGGCTACACCTTC
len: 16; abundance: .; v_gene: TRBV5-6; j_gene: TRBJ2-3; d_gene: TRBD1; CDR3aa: CASSEDRGNFADTQYF; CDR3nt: TGTGCCAGCAGCGAGGACAGGGGAAATTTTGCAGATACGCAGTATTTT
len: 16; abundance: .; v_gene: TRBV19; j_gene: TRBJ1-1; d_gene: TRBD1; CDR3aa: CASSIGAGGMNTEAFF; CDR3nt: TGTGCCAGTAGTATAGGTGCAGGGGGGATGAACACTGAAGCTTTCTTT
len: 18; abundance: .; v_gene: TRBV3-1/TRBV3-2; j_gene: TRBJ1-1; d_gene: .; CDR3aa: CASSQVRTAGIVNTEAFF; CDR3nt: TGTGCCAGCAGCCAAGTGCGGACAGCCGGGATTGTGAACACTGAAGCTTTCTTT
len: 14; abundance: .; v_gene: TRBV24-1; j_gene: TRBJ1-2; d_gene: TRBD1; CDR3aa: CATSDYDRAGGYTF; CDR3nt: TGTGCCACCAGTGATTATGACAGGGCGGGCGGCTACACCTTC
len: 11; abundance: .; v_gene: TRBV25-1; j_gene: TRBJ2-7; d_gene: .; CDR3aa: CASLQAGSQYF; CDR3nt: TGTGCCAGCCTTCAAGCGGGCTCGCAGTACTTC
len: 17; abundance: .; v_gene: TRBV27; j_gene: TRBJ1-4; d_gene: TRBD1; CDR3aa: CASSLGLKGQLNEKLFF; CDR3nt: TGTGCCAGCAGTTTAGGACTGAAGGGACAGCTTAATGAAAAACTGTTTTTT
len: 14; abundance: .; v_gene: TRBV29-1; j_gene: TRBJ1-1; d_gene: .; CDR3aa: CSVVQGNWDTEAFF; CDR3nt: TGCAGCGTTGTCCAGGGGAATTGGGACACTGAAGCTTTCTTT
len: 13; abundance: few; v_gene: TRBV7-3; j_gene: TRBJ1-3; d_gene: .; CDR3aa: CASSEGPGNTIYF; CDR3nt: TGTGCCAGCAGCGAGGGCCCTGGAAACACCATATATTTT
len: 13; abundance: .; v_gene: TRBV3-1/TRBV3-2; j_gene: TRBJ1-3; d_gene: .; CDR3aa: CASSTGAGNTIYF; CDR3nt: TGTGCCAGCAGTACAGGAGCTGGAAACACCATATATTTT
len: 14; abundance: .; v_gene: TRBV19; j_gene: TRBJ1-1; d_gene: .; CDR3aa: CASTFLSPGTKAFF; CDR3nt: TGTGCCAGTACCTTCCTCTCCCCCGGGACAAAAGCTTTCTTT
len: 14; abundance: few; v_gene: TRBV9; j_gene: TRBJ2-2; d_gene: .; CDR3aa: CASSATANTGELFF; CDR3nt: TGTGCCAGCAGCGCCACTGCGAACACCGGGGAGCTGTTTTTT
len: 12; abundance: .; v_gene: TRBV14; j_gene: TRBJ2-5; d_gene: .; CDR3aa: CASSQYFETQYF; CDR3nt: TGTGCCAGCAGCCAATACTTTGAGACCCAGTACTTC
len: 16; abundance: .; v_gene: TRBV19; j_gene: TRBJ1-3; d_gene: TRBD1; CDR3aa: CASTSTGGNIGNTIYF; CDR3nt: TGTGCCAGTACCTCGACAGGGGGAAATATCGGAAACACCATATATTTT
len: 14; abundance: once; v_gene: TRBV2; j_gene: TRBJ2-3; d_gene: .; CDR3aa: CASSTGIRPDTQYF; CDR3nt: TGTGCCAGCAGTACAGGTATCAGGCCAGATACGCAGTATTTT
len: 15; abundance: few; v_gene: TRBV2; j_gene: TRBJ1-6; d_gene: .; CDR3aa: CASSRESAVNSPLHF; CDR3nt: TGTGCCAGCAGTCGTGAGTCAGCGGTTAATTCACCCCTCCACTTT
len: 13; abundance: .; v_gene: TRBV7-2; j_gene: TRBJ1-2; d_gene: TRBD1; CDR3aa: CASSLRGLAGYTF; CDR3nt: TGTGCCAGCAGCTTGAGGGGGCTGGCCGGCTACACCTTC
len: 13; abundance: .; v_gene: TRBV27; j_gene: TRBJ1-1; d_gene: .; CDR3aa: CASSPRERGEAFF; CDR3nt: TGTGCCAGCAGTCCCCGGGAGCGGGGGGAAGCTTTCTTT
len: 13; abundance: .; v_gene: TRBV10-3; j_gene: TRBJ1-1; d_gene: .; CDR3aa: CANSNGKNTEAFF; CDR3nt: TGTGCCAATTCCAACGGGAAGAACACTGAAGCTTTCTTT
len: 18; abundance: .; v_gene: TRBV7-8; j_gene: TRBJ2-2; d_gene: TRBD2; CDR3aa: CASSLAVSAGANTGELFF; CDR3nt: TGTGCCAGCAGCTTAGCGGTTTCGGCGGGAGCGAACACCGGGGAGCTGTTTTTT
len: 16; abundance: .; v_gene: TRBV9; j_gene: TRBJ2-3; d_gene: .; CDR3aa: CASSVSGVISTDTQYF; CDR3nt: TGTGCCAGCAGCGTCTCGGGGGTAATTAGCACAGATACGCAGTATTTT
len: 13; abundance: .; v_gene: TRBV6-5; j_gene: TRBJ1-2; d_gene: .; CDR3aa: CASRPQGGRGYTF; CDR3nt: TGTGCCAGCAGACCCCAGGGAGGAAGGGGCTACACCTTC
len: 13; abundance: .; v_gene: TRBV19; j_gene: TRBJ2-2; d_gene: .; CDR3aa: CASSIRDSGELFF; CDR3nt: TGTGCCAGTAGTATTAGGGACTCCGGGGAGCTGTTTTTT
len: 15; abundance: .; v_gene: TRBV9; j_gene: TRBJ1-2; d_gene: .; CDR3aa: CASSVARDTYYGYTF; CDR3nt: TGTGCCAGCAGCGTAGCTCGGGACACCTACTATGGCTACACCTTC
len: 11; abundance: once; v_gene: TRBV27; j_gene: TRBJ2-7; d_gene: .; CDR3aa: CASSLPPEQYF; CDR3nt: TGTGCCAGCAGTCTCCCCCCCGAGCAGTACTTC
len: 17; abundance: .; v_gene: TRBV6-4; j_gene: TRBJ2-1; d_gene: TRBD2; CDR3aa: CASSDKGQGGDYNEQFF; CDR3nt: TGTGCCAGCAGTGATAAGGGCCAGGGAGGGGACTACAATGAGCAGTTCTTC
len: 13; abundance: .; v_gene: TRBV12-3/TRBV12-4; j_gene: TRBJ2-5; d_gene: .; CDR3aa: CASSLRDTETQYF; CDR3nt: TGTGCCAGCAGTTTACGGGACACAGAGACCCAGTACTTC
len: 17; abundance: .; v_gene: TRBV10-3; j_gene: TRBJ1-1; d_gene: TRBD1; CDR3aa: CAISESPQGLFITEAFF; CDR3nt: TGTGCCATCAGTGAGTCGCCACAGGGGCTCTTCATTACTGAAGCTTTCTTT
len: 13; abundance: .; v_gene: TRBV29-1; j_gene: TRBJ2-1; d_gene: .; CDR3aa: CSVEDWQRNEQFF; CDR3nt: TGCAGCGTTGAAGATTGGCAGAGGAATGAGCAGTTCTTC
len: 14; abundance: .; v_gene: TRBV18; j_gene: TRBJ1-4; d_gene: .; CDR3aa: CASSPLQGGEKLFF; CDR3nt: TGTGCCAGCTCCCCCTTACAGGGCGGTGAAAAACTGTTTTTT
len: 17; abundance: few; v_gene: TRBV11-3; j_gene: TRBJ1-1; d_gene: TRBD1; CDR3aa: CASSLDRGTGLNTEAFF; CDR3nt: TGTGCCAGCAGCTTAGATCGAGGGACAGGGCTGAACACTGAAGCTTTCTTT
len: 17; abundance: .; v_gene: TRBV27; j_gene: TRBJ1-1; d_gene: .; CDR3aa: CASKGNPGRGSNTEAFF; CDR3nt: TGTGCCAGCAAGGGGAACCCCGGCCGGGGGTCGAACACTGAAGCTTTCTTT